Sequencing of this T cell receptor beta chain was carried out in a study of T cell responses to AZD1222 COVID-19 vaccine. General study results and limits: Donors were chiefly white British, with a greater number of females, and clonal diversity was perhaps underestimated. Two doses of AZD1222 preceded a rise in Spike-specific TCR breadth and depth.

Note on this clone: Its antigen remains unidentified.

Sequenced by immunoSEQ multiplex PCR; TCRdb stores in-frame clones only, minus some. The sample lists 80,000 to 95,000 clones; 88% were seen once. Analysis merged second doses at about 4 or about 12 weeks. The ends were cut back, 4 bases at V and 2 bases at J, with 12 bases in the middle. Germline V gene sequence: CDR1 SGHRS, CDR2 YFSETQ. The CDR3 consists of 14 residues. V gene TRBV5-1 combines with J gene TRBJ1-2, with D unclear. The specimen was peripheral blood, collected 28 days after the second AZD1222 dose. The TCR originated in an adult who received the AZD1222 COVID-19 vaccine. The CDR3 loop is CASSPFDENYGYTF. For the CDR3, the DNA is TGCGCCAGCAGCCCCTTTGACGAGAACTATGGCTACACCTTC.